This T cell receptor beta chain was observed in a study of shared clonotypes between healthy human individuals. Looking at the study overall: Per donor, three plates held CD4 naive cells, three held CD4 memory, two held CD8 naive and one held CD8 memory.

An assay was performed, and its level was deep. Genomic DNA per cell subset filled all wells of several immunoSEQ plates. Sequenced by immunoSEQ multiplex PCR; TCRdb stores in-frame clones only, minus some. The sample shows hundreds of thousands of clones, roughly 98% of them seen only once. The naive CD8 fraction comprised CD45RO-negative cells positively selected for CCR7 and excluded terminally differentiated effector memory CD45RA+ cells. Specimen: naive CD8+ T cells sorted from blood. This clonotype was sampled from a man aged 30-40 years in good health.

CDR3 in DNA: TGCGCCAGCAGTGAGTCCTTGACTAGCGGGAGTTGGGGGAATGAGCAGTTCTTC. This codes for CASSESLTSGSWGNEQFF. This chain links TRBV10-1 with TRBJ2-1; TRBD2 matches 12 bases. V lost 0 bases, J lost 7 bases, and 10 bases stayed unmatched. This CDR3 contains 18 residues. The germline CDR1 and CDR2 sequences are WNHNN and SYGVQD (reference sequence).